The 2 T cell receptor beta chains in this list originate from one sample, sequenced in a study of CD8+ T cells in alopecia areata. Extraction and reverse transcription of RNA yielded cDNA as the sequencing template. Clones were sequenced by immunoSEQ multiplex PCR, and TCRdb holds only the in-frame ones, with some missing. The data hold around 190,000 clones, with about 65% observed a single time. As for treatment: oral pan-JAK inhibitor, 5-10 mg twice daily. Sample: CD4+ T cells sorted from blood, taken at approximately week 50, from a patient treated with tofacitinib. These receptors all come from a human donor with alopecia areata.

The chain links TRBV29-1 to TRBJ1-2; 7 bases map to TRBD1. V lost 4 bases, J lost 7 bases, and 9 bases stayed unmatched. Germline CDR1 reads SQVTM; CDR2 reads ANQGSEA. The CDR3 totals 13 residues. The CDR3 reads CSVAGDSHGGYTF. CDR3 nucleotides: TGCAGCGTTGCAGGGGACAGCCATGGTGGCTACACCTTC. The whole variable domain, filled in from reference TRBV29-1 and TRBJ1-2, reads SAVISQKPSRDICQRGTSLTIQCQVDSQVTMMFWYRQQPGQSLTLIATANQGSEATYESGFVIDKFPISRPNLTFSTLTVSNMSPEDSSIYLCSVAGDSHGGYTFGSGTRLTVV.

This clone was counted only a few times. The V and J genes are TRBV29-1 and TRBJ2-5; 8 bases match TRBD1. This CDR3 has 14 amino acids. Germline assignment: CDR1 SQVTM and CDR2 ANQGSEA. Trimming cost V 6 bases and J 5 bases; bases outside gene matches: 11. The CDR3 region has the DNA TGCAGCGTGGACTTCGGACAGGGTTTGGAGACCCAGTACTTC. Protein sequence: CSVDFGQGLETQYF.